Below are 30 T cell receptor beta chains sequenced from a single sample in a study of cytomegalovirus exposure and HLA in healthy donors. The PCR made use of 60 Vbeta and 13 Jbeta primers. Generated by immunoSEQ multiplex PCR, the TCRdb table keeps only in-frame clones and is missing some. The table records approximately 190,000 clones, about 83% of them present only once. Sequenced input: PBMCs. These receptors were collected from a man aged 40-55 years in good health and CMV-seropositive.

The gene calls are TRBV7-9 and TRBJ2-5; 8 nucleotides match TRBD1. CDR3 length: 16 residues. With V trimmed by 0 bases and J by 3 bases, 6 bases remained unmatched. Germline CDR1 and CDR2: SEHNR and FQNEAQ (reference sequence). The CDR3 sequence is CASSLAFQGAKETQYF. Here the CDR3 DNA reads TGTGCCAGCAGCTTAGCCTTCCAGGGGGCAAAAGAGACCCAGTACTTC.

The J gene is TRBJ1-2, the V gene TRBV10-2, with TRBD1 matching 9 bases. The length of the CDR3 is 13 residues. Germline V lookup: CDR1 WSHSY, CDR2 SAAADI. Losses at the gene ends were 4 bases for V and 6 bases for J; bases not matched to a gene: 3. The CDR3 bases are TGCGCCAGCAGTGTGTGGGACAGGGATGGCTACACCTTC. This gives the protein CASSVWDRDGYTF.

The genes are TRBV5-1 and TRBJ1-4; 9 bases fit TRBD1. The junction had 7 bases not matched to a gene; V was cut back by 5 bases and J by 5 bases. The V gene's germline CDR1 is SGHRS and CDR2 YFSETQ. The CDR3 loop spans 15 amino acids. This chain's CDR3 is CASSSPGQGNEKLFF. As DNA, the CDR3 is TGCGCCAGCAGTTCGCCGGGACAGGGCAATGAAAAACTGTTTTTT.

The J gene is TRBJ1-1, the V gene TRBV13; TRBD1 is a possible D gene (5 bases). The V end was cut by 5 bases, the J end by 2 bases, with 15 bases between. Germline CDR1 and CDR2: PRHDT and FYEKMQ (reference sequence). The length of the CDR3 is 15 residues. Here the CDR3 DNA reads TGTGCCAGCAGCAAGACCAGACAGAAAAACACTGAAGCTTTCTTT. Its protein product is CASSKTRQKNTEAFF.

V gene TRBV7-6 combines with J gene TRBJ2-1, with 10 positions matching TRBD1. The ends lost 2 bases at V and 10 bases at J; junction bases unmatched: 8. Per the germline V gene, CDR1 is SGHVS and CDR2 is FNYEAQ. The CDR3 loop spans 15 amino acids. The DNA for the CDR3 is TGTGCCAGCAGCTTAAGAGACAGGGGGCGGGTGGAGCAGTTCTTC. Protein: CASSLRDRGRVEQFF. Filled out from reference TRBV7-6 and TRBJ2-1, the complete variable domain reads GAGVSQSPRYKVTKRGQDVALRCDPISGHVSLYWYRQALGQGPEFLTYFNYEAQQDKSGLPNDRFSAERPEGSISTLTIQRTEQRDSAMYRCASSLRDRGRVEQFFGPGTRLTVL.

The J gene is TRBJ1-1, the V gene TRBV5-4, with 7 nucleotides matching TRBD1. V lost 4 bases, J lost 7 bases, and 16 bases stayed unmatched. This CDR3 spans 16 amino acids. Germline V gene lookup returns CDR1 SGHNT and CDR2 YYREEE (reference sequence). This CDR3 reads CASSGGTALLGGEAFF. The CDR3, as DNA: TGTGCCAGCAGCGGCGGGACAGCTTTGCTAGGTGGTGAAGCTTTCTTT.

V is TRBV7-9 and J is TRBJ1-5; perhaps TRBD1 as D (5 bases). Germline-derived CDR1 and CDR2 are SEHNR and FQNEAQ (reference sequence). The germline V and J ends were trimmed by 1 base and 5 bases, with 6 bases remaining between them. CDR3 length: 13 residues. Here the CDR3 DNA reads TGTGCCAGCAGCTTAGGACAGCATCAGCCCCAGCATTTT. This sequence encodes CASSLGQHQPQHF.

Here the CDR3 reads CASSLLGQGGAEAFF. In DNA form, the CDR3 reads TGTGCCAGCAGTCTACTGGGACAGGGGGGAGCTGAAGCTTTCTTT. This sequence joins TRBV7-2 and TRBJ1-1; TRBD1 matches at 11 bases. This CDR3 comprises 15 residues. The V gene end was trimmed by 6 bases and the J gene end by 6 bases; junction bases not matched to a gene: 9. Germline V lookup: CDR1 SGHTA, CDR2 FQGNSA. The full variable domain, with the rest looked up from reference TRBV7-2 and TRBJ1-1, is GAGVSQSPSNKVTEKGKDVELRCDPISGHTALYWYRQSLGQGLEFLIYFQGNSAPDKSGLPSDRFSAERTGGSVSTLTIQRTQQEDSAVYLCASSLLGQGGAEAFFGQGTRLTVV.

V and J are TRBV29-1 and TRBJ2-7, with TRBD1 matching over 7 bases. V was clipped by 6 bases and J by 0 bases; unmatched bases: 11. The CDR3 length is 15 residues. Germline V lookup: CDR1 SQVTM, CDR2 ANQGSEA. Here the CDR3 reads CSVFNTGDPSYEQYF. CDR3 DNA sequence: TGCAGCGTCTTCAACACAGGGGACCCCTCCTACGAGCAGTACTTC.

CDR3 residues: CASSRPGLSPPGELFF. In DNA form, the CDR3 reads TGTGCCAGCAGCAGACCGGGACTCAGCCCTCCCGGGGAGCTGTTTTTT. The rearrangement joins TRBV5-4 to TRBJ2-2, with D possibly TRBD2 on 6 matching bases. The V gene's germline CDR1 is SGHNT and CDR2 YYREEE (reference sequence). The CDR3 totals 16 residues. Trimming shortened V by 4 bases and J by 6 bases, and 19 bases separated the two germline ends.

The rearrangement links TRBV5-1 to TRBJ1-1, with no clear D. CDR3 length: 13 residues. In germline, CDR1 is SGHRS, CDR2 YFSETQ. The ends were cut back, 0 bases at V and 3 bases at J, with 6 bases in the middle. CDR3 protein: CASSLVTDTEAFF. The CDR3 nucleotides are TGCGCCAGCAGCTTGGTTACGGACACTGAAGCTTTCTTT.

This clone was counted between two and nine times. The chain carries TRBV11-2 and TRBJ2-5; D unclear. The DNA end favors TRBJ2-7, so the J call may be wrong. This CDR3 has 11 amino acids. Germline V gene sequence: CDR1 SGHAT, CDR2 FQNNGV. CDR3 DNA: TGTGCCAGCAGCCTCAACTACGAGCAGTACTTC. This sequence encodes CASSLNYEQYF.

This clone occurred once. CDR3 residues: CASSTRKNTGELFF. The CDR3 coding sequence is TGTGCCAGCAGCACGCGAAAGAACACCGGGGAGCTGTTTTTT. This chain connects TRBV7-9 to TRBJ2-2; no firm D call. The CDR3 spans 14 residues. Trimming stripped 5 bases from V and 1 base from J, with 8 bases between. Germline V lookup: CDR1 SEHNR, CDR2 FQNEAQ (reference sequence).

The rearrangement links TRBV5-1 to TRBJ1-3; TRBD1 aligns across 7 bases. Unmatched junction bases numbered 4, after V lost 4 bases and J lost 0 bases. CDR3 size: 15 residues. Per the germline V gene, CDR1 is SGHRS and CDR2 is YFSETQ. Here the CDR3 DNA reads TGCGCCAGCAGCCTGGGACAGAGCTCTGGAAACACCATATATTTT. Protein: CASSLGQSSGNTIYF.

The chain employs TRBV9 and TRBJ1-5; 7 bases match TRBD1. The germline V gene has CDR1 SGDLS and CDR2 YYNGEE. This CDR3 spans 15 amino acids. The trim removed 3 bases at V and 0 bases at J, leaving 3 bases unmatched. The CDR3 is CASSEGQSSNQPQHF. For the CDR3, the DNA is TGTGCCAGCAGCGAGGGACAGAGTAGCAATCAGCCCCAGCATTTT.

This chain joins TRBV4-2 and TRBJ2-5; D may be TRBD2 (5 bases). This CDR3 has 13 residues. CDR1 LGHNA and CDR2 YNFKEQ come from the germline V gene. V lost 4 bases and J lost 5, with 11 bases in between. CDR3 DNA sequence: TGTGCCAGCAGCCCCACTAGGGCCGAGACCCAGTACTTC. Amino acids: CASSPTRAETQYF.

The chain recombines TRBV28 with TRBJ2-7; a weak D match, TRBD1 (6 bases). The V end lost 1 base, the J end lost 6 bases, and 19 bases lay between the germline ends. The length of the CDR3 is 16 residues. Germline assignment: CDR1 MDHEN and CDR2 SYDVKM. CDR3 residues: CASSLSSWTDFGEQYF. The CDR3 DNA follows: TGTGCCAGCAGTTTATCATCCTGGACAGATTTTGGCGAGCAGTACTTC.

The chain is built from TRBV7-2 and TRBJ2-5, with D possibly matching TRBD2 (5 bases). In germline, CDR1 is SGHTA, CDR2 FQGNSA. Trimming left V 5 bases short and J 6 bases short, with 28 bases between. The CDR3 consists of 18 residues. CDR3 in DNA: TGTGCCAGCAGCCCCTCTATTGGAGGCGGACCCCGAAGGCAGACCCAGTACTTC. It is translated as CASSPSIGGGPRRQTQYF.

V gene TRBV9 combines with J gene TRBJ1-4; perhaps TRBD1 as D (5 bases). The CDR3 is made up of 16 amino acids. V was shortened by 0 bases and J by 4 bases, with 13 bases between the two germline ends. Per the germline V gene, CDR1 is SGDLS and CDR2 is YYNGEE. The chain's CDR3 is CASSVALGANNEKLFF. The DNA of the CDR3 is TGTGCCAGCAGCGTAGCTTTAGGGGCAAATAATGAAAAACTGTTTTTT.

The rearrangement joins TRBV6-1 to TRBJ1-4; 9 positions match TRBD1. V lost 9 bases and J lost 6; bases outside the gene matches: 11. Germline CDR1 and CDR2: MNHNS and SASEGT. The CDR3 is made up of 15 amino acids. CDR3 bases: TGTGCCAGGGGGGATACAGGGGGCGCGTATGAAAAACTGTTTTTT. Translation: CARGDTGGAYEKLFF.

This clone was counted only a few times. V is TRBV11-2 and J is TRBJ2-7; 11 bases agree with TRBD2. CDR1 is SGHAT, CDR2 FQNNGV, per germline. CDR3 length: 16 residues. V shed 5 bases, J shed 3 bases, and the junction held 9 bases outside the gene matches. As DNA, the CDR3 is TGTGCCAGCAGCACAGGATCTAGCGGGAGGCTCTACGAGCAGTACTTC. Its protein is CASSTGSSGRLYEQYF.

About this clone itself: This same CDR3 is encoded by further DNA sequences in the sample. This chain uses TRBV5-1 with TRBJ1-4; possible D gene TRBD1, 6 bases. Deletions cut 4 bases from V and 0 bases from J, with 10 bases between. The CDR3 runs 15 residues. Germline assignment: CDR1 SGHRS and CDR2 YFSETQ. The CDR3 is CASSLDRATNEKLFF. The CDR3 DNA sequence: TGCGCCAGCAGCCTGGACAGAGCAACTAATGAAAAACTGTTTTTT.

V usage is TRBV10-3 and J usage is TRBJ1-2; TRBD1 aligns across 7 bases. V shed 6 bases and J 5 bases; nucleotides not matched to a gene: 12. The CDR3 is 15 amino acids. Germline CDR1 ENHRY, CDR2 SYGVKD. The CDR3 is CAISRDSGPLYGYTF. In DNA form, the CDR3 reads TGTGCCATCAGCCGGGACAGTGGCCCATTATATGGCTACACCTTC.

The chain is built from TRBV6-5 and TRBJ2-7; 7 nucleotides agree with TRBD2. The CDR3 has 14 residues. V dropped 6 bases and J dropped 0; count of bases not matched to a gene: 5. CDR1 is MNHEY and CDR2 is SVGAGI in the germline V gene. CDR3 in amino acids: CASSPGGFSYEQYF. The CDR3 nucleotides are TGTGCCAGCAGCCCCGGGGGGTTCTCCTACGAGCAGTACTTC.

The V gene is TRBV7-2, the J gene TRBJ2-1; the D gene is possibly TRBD1 (6 bases). CDR3 length equals 19 residues. V lost 5 bases, J lost 7 bases, and 30 bases lay in between. Germline V gene data show CDR1 as SGHTA and CDR2 as FQGNSA. The CDR3 DNA is TGTGCCAGCAGCGCCACAGACGTCCTACAGGGAAGCTTTCATAATGAGCAGTTCTTC. Its protein product is CASSATDVLQGSFHNEQFF.

V is TRBV18 and J is TRBJ1-4, with TRBD1 as a possible D gene (5 bases). This CDR3 is built from 13 residues. Trimming pared 4 bases from V and 8 bases from J, leaving 11 bases between. Germline V CDR1 and CDR2: KGHSH, LQKENI. CDR3 in DNA: TGTGCCAGCTCACACCCCGGGGGAGAAAAACTGTTTTTT. This codes for CASSHPGGEKLFF.

The gene calls are TRBV2 and TRBJ2-1; the D gene is possibly TRBD1 (5 bases). The germline CDR1 and CDR2 sequences are SNHLY and FYNNEI. V dropped 4 bases and J dropped 4 bases, with 5 bases sitting between them. This CDR3 has 12 amino acids. CDR3 sequence reads: CASSGQYNEQFF. The CDR3 region has the DNA TGTGCCAGCAGTGGACAGTACAATGAGCAGTTCTTC.

This clone appeared a single time. The CDR3 sequence is CASSPRTGFKRHF. The CDR3 nucleotides read TGTGCCAGCAGCCCCCGGACAGGGTTCAAGAGGCATTTT. This chain connects TRBV5-8 to TRBJ1-5; 8 positions match TRBD1. The length of the CDR3 is 13 residues. J lost 15 bases, V lost 4 bases, and 12 bases had no gene match. The germline V gene encodes CDR1 SGHTS and CDR2 YDEGEE.

Only a few counts were recorded for this clone. This chain uses TRBV21-1 with TRBJ2-4; the DNA was not compared with TRBD1, the D call given in the table. TRBV21-1 counts as a pseudogene. The CDR3 consists of 12 residues. The CDR3 DNA follows: TGTGCCAGCCCCAGACAGAAAAACATTCAGTACTTC. Protein: CASPRQKNIQYF.

The chain employs TRBV18 and TRBJ1-5, with a possible D match to TRBD1 (5 bases). The CDR3 loop spans 16 amino acids. Germline loops: CDR1 KGHSH, CDR2 LQKENI. Trimming removed 1 base at V and 0 bases at J, with 10 bases between. This chain's CDR3 is CASSPRRDYSNQPQHF. The CDR3 bases are TGTGCCAGCTCACCACGGAGGGACTATAGCAATCAGCCCCAGCATTTT.